The present T cell receptor beta chain was sequenced within a study of T cells in localized non-small cell lung cancer. The study, taken as a whole, reports: Uninvolved adjacent lung showed higher T cell clonality than tumor. Higher T cell density in the blood was associated with longer overall survival, whereas higher adjacent-lung clonality associated with shorter survival. The study sequenced only one region of the tumor. As a result, intratumor heterogeneity could not be excluded and remains possible. Of the top 100 tumor clones, median around 60 were in adjacent lung, approximately 30 among its top 100.

Turning to this clone: Antigen: not known.

The CDR3 extends over 14 amino acids. Repertoires were generated with immunoSEQ multiplex PCR, while TCRdb's copy carries only in-frame clones and drops some. The sample holds 35,000 to 40,000 clones, 80% to 90% seen once. The sample consisted of peripheral blood, taken before any cancer treatment. The TCR comes from a woman aged 40-70 years with stage I lung adenocarcinoma. The rearrangement uses TRBV21-1 and TRBJ1-1; the table's D call, TRBD1, was not checked against the DNA. TRBV21-1 is a pseudogene locus. CDR3: CASSKPLAGTEAFF. The CDR3 DNA is TGTGCCAGCAGCAAGCCCTTGGCAGGGACTGAAGCTTTCTTT.